This TCR beta chain originates from a study of beta chain features in type 1 diabetes. Whole-study results and caveats: A moderate, significant TCRB CDR3 shortening appeared in type 1 diabetes across four CD4+ subsets.

Sequencing targeted expressed TCRB transcripts, as all isolated RNA had been reverse transcribed. Produced via immunoSEQ multiplex PCR; TCRdb's table is partial and in-frame only. This table holds about 650,000 clones, 9.5% to 15% found once. CDR1 is SGHDT, CDR2 YYEEEE, per germline. This CDR3 is built from 18 residues. Deletions cut 4 bases from V and 9 bases from J, with 29 bases between. This clone was seen more than once but under ten times. Its specificity is not known. The chain recombines TRBV5-6 with TRBJ2-4; the D call may be TRBD1 or TRBD2 (5 bases each). The TCR originated in a man aged 30 to 45 with type 1 diabetes. Sequenced material: naive CD4+ T cells from blood. The CDR3 DNA follows: TGTGCCAGCAGCCAATCAGGATTCTTAAGGGACCGTCGAAGCATTCAGTACTTC. It is translated as CASSQSGFLRDRRSIQYF. Supplemented by reference TRBV5-6 and TRBJ2-4, the full variable domain reads DAGVTQSPTHLIKTRGQQVTLRCSPKSGHDTVSWYQQALGQGPQFIFQYYEEEERQRGNFPDRFSGHQFPNYSSELNVNALLLGDSALYLCASSQSGFLRDRRSIQYFGAGTRLSVL.